The rows below give T cell receptor beta chains drawn from one sample of a study of T cells in narcolepsy. This table comes from immunoSEQ multiplex PCR, and its TCRdb copy is limited to in-frame clones, with some not included. The profile shows tens of thousands of clones, over 80% of them singletons. The specimen was CD45RA- memory CD4+ T cells from PBMCs. The origin of the receptors is a human donor with narcolepsy. Each CDR3 is given with its conserved first and last residue. Each record gives: CDR3 protein, CDR3 DNA, D gene, V gene, J gene, clone size. D genes are given only for firm matches. Clone size is shown for a subset of rows, as once, few, many or a class of expanded clone.

CDR3: CASKLGGGLYNEQFF; DNA: TGTGCCAGCAAGTTGGGTGGGGGCCTTTACAATGAGCAGTTCTTC; D: -; V: TRBV5-4; J: TRBJ2-1; size: -
CDR3: CASSLSGLTNTEAFF; DNA: TGTGCCAGCAGCTTATCGGGTCTGACGAACACTGAAGCTTTCTTT; D: -; V: TRBV7-2; J: TRBJ1-1; size: -
CDR3: CASSVREGSPEAFF; DNA: TGTGCCAGCAGTGTAAGGGAAGGATCTCCTGAAGCTTTCTTT; D: -; V: TRBV2; J: TRBJ1-1; size: -
CDR3: CASRRLGNPTEAFF; DNA: TGTGCCAGCAGGCGGCTGGGCAATCCCACTGAAGCTTTCTTT; D: -; V: TRBV6-5; J: TRBJ1-1; size: -
CDR3: CASSLAGGRGAYEQYF; DNA: TGCGCCAGCAGCTTGGCCGGAGGGCGTGGGGCCTACGAGCAGTACTTC; D: -; V: TRBV5-1; J: TRBJ2-7; size: -
CDR3: CASSVPSSNSRGSGDGYTF; DNA: TGTGCCAGCAGTGTCCCGAGTAGTAACAGTCGAGGGTCTGGGGATGGCTACACCTTC; D: -; V: TRBV6-1; J: TRBJ1-2; size: -
CDR3: CASSLELGETQYF; DNA: TGTGCCAGCAGCTTGGAGTTGGGGGAGACCCAGTACTTC; D: -; V: TRBV5-4; J: TRBJ2-5; size: -
CDR3: CASSQTGLSNSPLHF; DNA: TGTGCCAGCTCACAAACAGGGCTGTCGAACTCACCCCTCCACTTT; D: -; V: TRBV18; J: TRBJ1-6; size: -
CDR3: CASSIQQGTTGELFF; DNA: TGTGCCAGTAGTATCCAACAGGGTACCACCGGGGAGCTGTTTTTT; D: -; V: TRBV19; J: TRBJ2-2; size: few
CDR3: CASSGPSSGNTIYF; DNA: TGTGCCAGCAGTGGACCTAGCTCTGGAAACACCATATATTTT; D: -; V: TRBV6-5; J: TRBJ1-3; size: -
CDR3: CASSRGTLGDTQYF; DNA: TGTGCCAGCAGCCGAGGGACCTTGGGAGATACGCAGTATTTT; D: -; V: TRBV7-3; J: TRBJ2-3; size: -
CDR3: CASSESTQGVSRNTIYF; DNA: TGTGCCAGCAGTGAATCGACCCAGGGAGTATCCAGAAACACCATATATTTT; D: -; V: TRBV2; J: TRBJ1-3; size: -
CDR3: CAWSVARMNEDSPLHF; DNA: TGTGCCTGGAGTGTTGCCCGAATGAATGAGGATTCACCCCTCCACTTT; D: -; V: TRBV30; J: TRBJ1-6; size: -
CDR3: CASSLGNTGELFF; DNA: TGTGCCAGCTCACTCGGTAACACCGGGGAGCTGTTTTTT; D: -; V: TRBV18; J: TRBJ2-2; size: once
CDR3: CASSRGPGLDYEQYF; DNA: TGTGCCAGCAGCCGAGGGCCAGGGTTAGACTACGAGCAGTACTTC; D: -; V: TRBV7-2; J: TRBJ2-7; size: -
CDR3: CASSPSLNTEAFF; DNA: TGTGCCAGCAGCCCTTCTTTGAACACTGAAGCTTTCTTT; D: -; V: TRBV13; J: TRBJ1-1; size: -
CDR3: CASRSSQTAYTEAFF; DNA: TGTGCCAGCAGATCCTCTCAGACAGCCTACACTGAAGCTTTCTTT; D: -; V: TRBV6-6; J: TRBJ1-1; size: -
CDR3: CASSLMATGTEAFF; DNA: TGTGCCAGCAGCTTAATGGCGACTGGCACTGAAGCTTTCTTT; D: -; V: TRBV7-3; J: TRBJ1-1; size: -
CDR3: CASSRQGNGQDNEQFF; DNA: TGTGCCAGCAGCCGACAGGGGAATGGTCAGGACAATGAGCAGTTCTTC; D: TRBD1; V: TRBV7-2; J: TRBJ2-1; size: once
CDR3: CASSYSTGAQFF; DNA: TGTGCCAGCAGCTATTCCACAGGGGCGCAGTTCTTC; D: TRBD1; V: TRBV7-6; J: TRBJ2-1; size: -
CDR3: CASSYPSGGYTF; DNA: TGTGCCAGCAGTTACCCCAGCGGTGGCTACACCTTC; D: -; V: TRBV6-5; J: TRBJ1-2; size: few
CDR3: CASSFRRGGLAKNIQYF; DNA: TGTGCCAGCAGTTTCCGACGGGGGGGACTAGCCAAAAACATTCAGTACTTC; D: TRBD2; V: TRBV7-2; J: TRBJ2-4; size: -
CDR3: CASSESWARHF; DNA: TGTGCCAGCAGTGAGAGCTGGGCCCGGCATTTT; D: -; V: TRBV6-1; J: TRBJ1-5; size: -
CDR3: CASSLADSVSVQYF; DNA: TGTGCCAGCAGCTTAGCGGACTCGGTGTCGGTCCAGTACTTC; D: -; V: TRBV11-2; J: TRBJ2-5; size: -
CDR3: CASSLDRVNTEAFF; DNA: TGTGCCAGCAGTCTAGACAGGGTAAACACTGAAGCTTTCTTT; D: TRBD1; V: TRBV7-3; J: TRBJ1-1; size: once
CDR3: CASRRTGSEAFF; DNA: TGTGCCAGCAGACGGACAGGGTCTGAAGCTTTCTTT; D: TRBD1; V: TRBV2; J: TRBJ1-1; size: -
CDR3: CASSSGDINTIYF; DNA: TGCGCCAGCAGCTCGGGGGACATAAACACCATATATTTT; D: -; V: TRBV5-1; J: TRBJ1-3; size: once
CDR3: CSVESGGNTEAFF; DNA: TGCAGCGTTGAATCGGGAGGGAACACTGAAGCTTTCTTT; D: -; V: TRBV29-1; J: TRBJ1-1; size: -
CDR3: CASSLPGQGSPLHF; DNA: TGTGCCAGCAGCTTACCGGGACAGGGGTCACCCCTCCACTTT; D: TRBD1; V: TRBV5-6; J: TRBJ1-6; size: -
CDR3: CASSLELAGGQDTQYF; DNA: TGCGCCAGCAGCTTGGAACTAGCGGGGGGGCAAGATACGCAGTATTTT; D: TRBD2; V: TRBV5-1; J: TRBJ2-3; size: -
CDR3: CASSPNRTGSAEAFF; DNA: TGTGCCAGCAGCCCTAATCGGACAGGGAGTGCTGAAGCTTTCTTT; D: TRBD1; V: TRBV7-9; J: TRBJ1-1; size: -
CDR3: CASRGGTGVRSPLHF; DNA: TGTGCCAGCAGGGGGGGTACAGGGGTTCGCTCACCCCTCCACTTT; D: TRBD1; V: TRBV27; J: TRBJ1-6; size: -
CDR3: CAITDPGQVSPLHF; DNA: TGTGCCATCACGGACCCGGGACAAGTTTCACCCCTCCACTTT; D: -; V: TRBV10-3; J: TRBJ1-6; size: few
CDR3: CASSFGLAGGETQYF; DNA: TGTGCCAGCAGCTTCGGACTAGCGGGGGGGGAGACCCAGTACTTC; D: TRBD2; V: TRBV7-2; J: TRBJ2-5; size: -
CDR3: CASSVGQDYGYTF; DNA: TGTGCCAGCAGTGTGGGACAGGACTATGGCTACACCTTC; D: TRBD1; V: TRBV6-1; J: TRBJ1-2; size: -
CDR3: CASRARTEQFF; DNA: TGTGCCAGCAGGGCTCGGACTGAGCAGTTCTTC; D: -; V: TRBV7-9; J: TRBJ2-1; size: -
CDR3: CASSLEGSLYEQYF; DNA: TGTGCCAGCAGCTTAGAAGGCTCCTTGTACGAGCAGTACTTC; D: -; V: TRBV7-8; J: TRBJ2-7; size: -
CDR3: CASSLRTDQPQHF; DNA: TGTGCCAGCAGCTTGCGGACAGATCAGCCCCAGCATTTT; D: -; V: TRBV5-6; J: TRBJ1-5; size: -
CDR3: CASSLDAAGSSYEQYF; DNA: TGTGCCAGCAGCTTAGATGCAGCGGGGAGCTCCTACGAGCAGTACTTC; D: TRBD2; V: TRBV7-2; J: TRBJ2-7; size: once
CDR3: CASGRSSYEQYF; DNA: TGTGCCAGCGGCAGGAGCTCCTACGAGCAGTACTTC; D: -; V: TRBV2; J: TRBJ2-7; size: few
CDR3: CASSRVYEQYF; DNA: TGTGCCAGCAGCCGCGTCTACGAGCAGTACTTC; D: -; V: TRBV16; J: TRBJ2-7; size: -
CDR3: CASKRTGRQNTGELFF; DNA: TGTGCCAGCAAAAGAACAGGGAGGCAGAACACCGGGGAGCTGTTTTTT; D: -; V: TRBV6-6; J: TRBJ2-2; size: -
CDR3: CASSLGAHLNTEAFF; DNA: TGTGCCAGCAGCCTAGGGGCGCATTTGAACACTGAAGCTTTCTTT; D: -; V: TRBV7-6; J: TRBJ1-1; size: -
CDR3: CASSLGNTGELFF; DNA: TGTGCCAGCAGTTTAGGGAACACCGGGGAGCTGTTTTTT; D: -; V: TRBV6-5; J: TRBJ2-2; size: -
CDR3: CASSETRRTEAFF; DNA: TGTGCCAGCAGTGAAACCCGCCGGACTGAAGCTTTCTTT; D: -; V: TRBV6-1; J: TRBJ1-1; size: -
CDR3: CASSQDQDFSYEQYF; DNA: TGCGCCAGCAGCCAAGATCAGGACTTCTCCTACGAGCAGTACTTC; D: -; V: TRBV4-3; J: TRBJ2-7; size: -
CDR3: CASSSRQGPDTQYF; DNA: TGTGCCAGCAGCTCAAGACAGGGGCCAGATACGCAGTATTTT; D: TRBD1; V: TRBV11-2; J: TRBJ2-3; size: -
CDR3: CASSPGRGGGEQYF; DNA: TGCGCCAGCAGCCCGGGGAGGGGTGGAGGCGAGCAGTACTTC; D: TRBD2; V: TRBV5-1; J: TRBJ2-7; size: -
CDR3: CASWTGGNQPQHF; DNA: TGTGCCAGCTGGACAGGGGGGAATCAGCCCCAGCATTTT; D: TRBD1; V: TRBV18; J: TRBJ1-5; size: -
CDR3: CASSPSGGNYGYTF; DNA: TGTGCCAGCAGCCCCTCTGGCGGGAACTATGGCTACACCTTC; D: -; V: TRBV11-2; J: TRBJ1-2; size: -
CDR3: CASSLESGQWGGYTF; DNA: TGTGCCAGCAGCTTGGAGTCAGGCCAATGGGGAGGCTACACCTTC; D: -; V: TRBV5-4; J: TRBJ1-2; size: -